A selection of T cell receptor beta chains follows, all from one sample in a study of cytomegalovirus exposure and HLA in healthy donors. Sequenced by immunoSEQ multiplex PCR; TCRdb stores in-frame clones only, minus some. In the table there are roughly 100,000 clones, 79% of which are singletons. Specimen: PBMCs. These TCRs come from a male donor in good health and CMV-seropositive. Each CDR3 is given with its conserved first and last residue. The order of the fields is V gene, CDR3 length, J gene, CDR3 protein.

TRBV30	15	TRBJ1-3	CAWSRTGNSGNTIYF
TRBV6-5	14	TRBJ2-7	CASSRDRGSYEQYF
TRBV5-1	13	TRBJ1-2	CASSLEQGSGYTF
TRBV4-1	16	TRBJ1-2	CASSQDWTDGNYGYTF
TRBV6-1	15	TRBJ2-4	CASSEGDRDRGIQYF
TRBV27	13	TRBJ2-7	CASSPTRSYEQYF
TRBV19	16	TRBJ1-6	CASSVQGSSYNSPLHF
TRBV5-8	15	TRBJ2-7	CASSYTGTVDVQQYF
TRBV7-2	15	TRBJ2-6	CASSLGGLGANVLTF
TRBV15	14	TRBJ2-7	CATSRTGGSYEQYF
TRBV20-1	11	TRBJ1-1	CGLGGDTEAFF
TRBV18	13	TRBJ1-5	CASSPSGNQPQHF
TRBV4-1	17	TRBJ1-4	CASRAKFQEGLSGKLFF
TRBV6-1	12	TRBJ1-2	CASSTGVYGYTF
TRBV30	13	TRBJ1-5	CAWSPRTDQPQHF
TRBV4-1	16	TRBJ2-1	CASSQGTRGGQNEQFF
TRBV11-2	15	TRBJ1-4	CASSPGGWTNEKLFF
TRBV19	16	TRBJ1-4	CASSADRGPVNEKLFF
TRBV6-5	16	TRBJ1-5	CASSYEGPHSNQPQHF
TRBV20-1	11	TRBJ1-3	CSATGGNTIYF
TRBV6-5	15	TRBJ1-1	CASSYQSDRNTEAFF
TRBV30	12	TRBJ1-1	CAWSAGLPGAFF
TRBV30	14	TRBJ2-1	CAWSRDKFYNEQFF
TRBV5-1	15	TRBJ1-4	CASSLRGQGSEKLFF
TRBV5-1	14	TRBJ2-3	CASSWTGPPDTQYF
TRBV7-8	13	TRBJ1-1	CASSLQRNTEAFF
TRBV19	16	TRBJ1-2	CASTIQGAQRSYGYTF
TRBV5-1	13	TRBJ1-1	CASSLERTGEAFF
TRBV28	12	TRBJ1-5	CASSLLDQPQHF
TRBV19	15	TRBJ1-1	CASRPPGETNTEAFF
TRBV5-6	14	TRBJ1-1	CASSSRKQIPEAFF
TRBV7-9	11	TRBJ2-5	CASSLETPEYF
TRBV4-2	15	TRBJ1-1	CASSPLLGGDTEAFF
TRBV5-4	15	TRBJ1-2	CASSLGTGGAYGYTF
TRBV30	13	TRBJ1-2	CAWRKRGAGGYTF
TRBV5-1	14	TRBJ1-1	CASSLTGAITEAFF
TRBV4-1	14	TRBJ2-7	CASSPGQSSYEQYF
TRBV29-1	15	TRBJ2-5	CSVATSGGSGETQYF
TRBV4-2	16	TRBJ1-3	CASSDRSGSSRNTIYF